This T cell receptor beta chain was retrieved from a study of blood T cell repertoires in COVID-19. The repertoire was sequenced with immunoSEQ multiplex PCR; TCRdb's copy has only in-frame clones and lacks some. The sample yields approximately 250,000 clones, about 91% seen once. The germline V gene has CDR1 SEHNR and CDR2 FQNEAQ (reference sequence). V trimming: 5 bases; J trimming: 4 bases; junction bases outside the gene matches: 15. There are 17 residues in the CDR3. This chain links TRBV7-9 with TRBJ1-1; 8 nucleotides match TRBD1. Specimen: PBMCs or T cells enriched from blood (not recorded which). The TCR sequence derives from a woman in her forties with acute COVID-19. CDR3 sequence: CASSDQGARALGTEAFF. The DNA of the CDR3 is TGTGCCAGCAGCGATCAGGGGGCGAGGGCTCTGGGCACTGAAGCTTTCTTT. Using reference TRBV7-9 and TRBJ1-1 for the parts outside the CDR3, the full variable domain is DTGVSQNPRHKITKRGQNVTFRCDPISEHNRLYWYRQTLGQGPEFLTYFQNEAQLEKSRLLSDRFSAERPKGSFSTLEIQRTEQGDSAMYLCASSDQGARALGTEAFFGQGTRLTVV.